This T cell receptor beta chain was observed in a study of blood T cell repertoires in COVID-19. Study information: Acute and convalescent COVID-19 specimens originated in the United States, Italy and Spain. T cells, B-cell-depleted T cells, or PBMCs supplied cDNA or gDNA.

How the authors handled the data: How many nucleated cells were present was estimated from reference gene primer amplification. Repertoires were generated with immunoSEQ multiplex PCR, while TCRdb's copy carries only in-frame clones and drops some. V, J and clone size reflect that table, while D and trimming were determined from the DNA. The profile shows fewer than 200,000 clones, 80% to 90% of them singletons. CDR1 and CDR2 (germline): MNHEY, SVGAGI. V lost 2 bases and J 0 bases, leaving 8 bases between the germline ends. CDR3 length: 15 residues. The TCR originated in a man between 18 and 29 years old who had recovered from COVID-19. The specimen sequenced was peripheral blood. This chain joins TRBV6-5 and TRBJ1-5; D is perhaps TRBD1 (6 bases). The CDR3 reads CASSYDRNSNQPQHF. In DNA form, the CDR3 reads TGTGCCAGCAGTTACGACAGGAATAGCAATCAGCCCCAGCATTTT.